This is a list of T cell receptor beta chains from one sample in a study of T-cell memory formation after mild COVID-19. Using its own MiXCR run on the 5' RACE reads, TCRdb lists one record per CDR3 protein. Among approximately 290,000 distinct CDR3 sequences listed, around 15% were seen once. Material: PBMCs or a T cell subset sorted from them (not recorded which). The receptors stem from a man younger than 35 who had mild COVID-19 (a few samples of this study predate the infection). Cell type and time point are not known. The CDR3 runs from the conserved cysteine through the conserved F or W. D genes are given only for firm matches. Clone size is shown for a subset of rows, as once, few, many or a class of expanded clone.

J gene,clone size,D gene,V gene,CDR3 DNA,CDR3 protein
TRBJ1-5,many,TRBD1,TRBV2,TGTGCCACAAGGACAGGGTATGTGGATCAGCCCCAGCATTTT,CATRTGYVDQPQHF
TRBJ1-1,NA,NA,TRBV6-6,TGTGCCAGCAGGACAGACGGCACTGAAGCTTTCTTT,CASRTDGTEAFF
TRBJ2-7,few,NA,TRBV6-2/TRBV6-3,TGTGCCAGCAGTGATTCTCTGGTTTACGAGCAGTACTTC,CASSDSLVYEQYF
TRBJ2-5,few,TRBD2,TRBV29-1,TGCAGCGTTGCGGGACTAGTCGGGGAGACCCAGTACTTC,CSVAGLVGETQYF
TRBJ2-5,NA,NA,TRBV20-1,TGCAGTGCACAGACGGGCGTGGAGACCCAGTACTTC,CSAQTGVETQYF
TRBJ2-5,few,TRBD2,TRBV4-3,TGCGCCAGCAGCCAAGCGGTTAGCGGGGGGCAAGAGACCCAGTACTTC,CASSQAVSGGQETQYF
TRBJ2-2,NA,NA,TRBV6-2/TRBV6-3,TGTGCCAGCAGTAACCCGACACTTGGCGGGGAGCTGTTTTTT,CASSNPTLGGELFF
TRBJ2-7,NA,TRBD1,TRBV7-8,TGTGCCAGCAGCTCTATTCGCCAGGACAGGGGAAGACGCGAGCAGTACTTC,CASSSIRQDRGRREQYF
TRBJ2-5,few,NA,TRBV11-2,TGTGCCAGCAGCTTAGCCATACAGACTAGTCGGGAGACCCAGTACTTC,CASSLAIQTSRETQYF
TRBJ1-1,few,NA,TRBV29-1,TGCAGCGTTGGGGGTAGGGGACAGAACACTGAAGCTTTCTTT,CSVGGRGQNTEAFF
TRBJ2-1,few,NA,TRBV4-1,TGCGCCAGCAGCCCCTCAAGGAGGGACAGCGGCTACAATGAGCAGTTCTTC,CASSPSRRDSGYNEQFF
TRBJ2-7,few,NA,TRBV28,TGTGCCAGCAGCTGGGACATGCTGGGCGAGCAGTACTTC,CASSWDMLGEQYF
TRBJ2-3,NA,TRBD1,TRBV15,TGTGCCACCAGCAGAGGTCAGGGGGATCCGCAGTATTTT,CATSRGQGDPQYF
TRBJ1-5,few,TRBD1,TRBV20-1,TGCAGTGCTATAGGGGGCGGCAGTAATAGCAATCAGCCCCAGCATTTT,CSAIGGGSNSNQPQHF
TRBJ2-1,few,TRBD1,TRBV5-1,TGCGCCAGCACATGGGACAGGGAATTTGCCTACAATGAGCAGTTCTTC,CASTWDREFAYNEQFF
TRBJ1-5,NA,NA,TRBV24-1,TGTGCCACCAGTGGAGGTCATGGTCAGCCCCAGCATTTT,CATSGGHGQPQHF
TRBJ2-1,NA,NA,TRBV5-1,TGCGCCAGCAGCCCCATCACAGGTCTGCACAATGAGCAGTTCTTC,CASSPITGLHNEQFF
TRBJ1-5,NA,NA,TRBV19,TGTGCCAGTAGACTTAAGGGGGGTCATCAGCCCCAGCATTTT,CASRLKGGHQPQHF
TRBJ2-1,NA,NA,TRBV6-5,TGTGCCAGCAGTGATACCGGGACAGGAGCCGGGAGGAGGTTCTTC,CASSDTGTGAGRRFF
TRBJ2-2,NA,TRBD2,TRBV5-1,TGCGCCAGCGCTAAGCGGGGTGTGAACACCGGGGAGCTGTTTTTT,CASAKRGVNTGELFF
TRBJ2-1,NA,TRBD2,TRBV6-2/TRBV6-3,TGTGCCAGCAGTTACATTGGCAGCGGGGATGAGCAGTTCTTC,CASSYIGSGDEQFF
TRBJ2-5,many,NA,TRBV5-1,TGCGCCAGCAGCTTGGAGACAGTGTACCAAGAGACCCAGTACTTC,CASSLETVYQETQYF